What follows are 26 T cell receptor beta chains derived from one specimen sequenced in a study of human T cells and chemical hapten exposure. Indicated time point: patch test 3, about 24 weeks after DPC sensitization. Regarding treatment: therapeutic diphenylcyclopropenone sensitization with weekly scalp DPC. Each CDR3 protein gets one entry after TCRdb re-called the RACE reads with MiXCR. The table includes under 55,000 distinct CDR3 sequences, roughly a tenth detected once. The material sequenced was whole blood, taken in connection with sensitization to the hapten diphenylcyclopropenone (DPC). Receptors originate from a woman in her 40s with alopecia areata. Some clones in this sample may be carry-over from other donors' samples.

This clonotype was recorded many times. The rearrangement uses TRBV6-1 and TRBJ1-6; D not certain. Germline CDR1 is MNHNS and CDR2 is SASEGT. The ends were cut back, 5 bases at V and 6 bases at J, with 11 bases in the middle. This CDR3 is 14 amino acids long. This CDR3 reads CASSLHGVNSPLHF. Here the CDR3 DNA reads TGTGCCAGCAGTCTCCACGGCGTTAATTCACCCCTCCACTTT.

V gene TRBV10-3 combines with J gene TRBJ1-6, with a tentative D call TRBD1 (5 bases). Looked up from germline, CDR1 is ENHRY and CDR2 is SYGVKD. Trimming removed 6 bases from V and 13 bases from J, with 13 bases in between. The CDR3 length is 12 residues. The CDR3 spells CAISLQEGPLHF. In DNA, the CDR3 is TGTGCCATCAGCCTACAGGAAGGGCCCCTCCACTTT.

This chain connects TRBV5-4 to TRBJ1-2; perhaps TRBD1 as D (6 bases). Germline assignment: CDR1 SGHNT and CDR2 YYREEE (reference sequence). V gave up 2 bases and J gave up 4 bases, with 15 bases separating them. The CDR3 is made up of 15 amino acids. CDR3 nucleotide sequence: TGTGCCAGCAGCTTATCAGGGGTTTCGACCTATGGCTACACCTTC. The encoded protein is CASSLSGVSTYGYTF.

In this sample, this clonotype turned up a few times. The chain has TRBV7-8 and TRBJ1-5; 8 bases map to TRBD1. CDR1 is SGHVS, CDR2 FQNEAQ, per germline. V lost 7 bases to trimming and J lost 3 bases; unmatched junction nucleotides: 8. The CDR3 has 15 residues. CDR3 nucleotides: TGTGCCAGCATCACAGACAGGGGCAACAATCAGCCCCAGCATTTT. This translates into CASITDRGNNQPQHF. Full variable domain (outside the CDR3, taken from reference TRBV7-8 and TRBJ1-5): GAGVSQSPRYKVAKRGQDVALRCDPISGHVSLFWYQQALGQGPEFLTYFQNEAQLDKSGLPSDRFFAERPEGSVSTLKIQRTQQEDSAVYLCASITDRGNNQPQHFGDGTRLSIL.

This clonotype occurred many times. The V and J genes are TRBV5-1 and TRBJ2-3, with D possibly TRBD2 on 6 matching bases. V was trimmed by 0 bases and J by 2 bases, leaving 7 bases between them. The CDR3 covers 14 residues. From germline, CDR1 is SGHRS and CDR2 YFSETQ. This chain's CDR3 is CASSLVAVTDTQYF. The CDR3 region has the DNA TGCGCCAGCAGCTTGGTAGCGGTCACAGATACGCAGTATTTT.

In this sample, this clonotype turned up a few times. The rearrangement joins TRBV30 to TRBJ1-3, with D maybe TRBD1 (5 bases). The CDR3 totals 16 residues. Trimming stripped 5 bases from V and 4 bases from J, with 21 bases between. The germline CDR1 and CDR2 sequences are GTSNPN and SVGIG (reference sequence). The chain's CDR3 is CAWGGGTLRSGNTIYF. The DNA for the CDR3 is TGTGCCTGGGGGGGTGGGACGCTGAGGTCCGGAAACACCATATATTTT.

This clonotype was observed at least ten times. The genes are TRBV6-2 or TRBV6-3 and TRBJ2-3; TRBD2 aligns across 11 bases. The CDR3 totals 16 residues. Germline lookup yields CDR1 MNHEY and CDR2 SVGEGT. With V trimmed by 5 bases and J by 4 bases, 8 bases remained unmatched. CDR3 amino acids: CASSPNLAGGADTQYF. CDR3 DNA sequence: TGTGCCAGCAGTCCCAATCTAGCGGGGGGAGCAGATACGCAGTATTTT.

The rearrangement uses TRBV23-1 and TRBJ1-3; D is undetermined. TRBV23-1 is placed among ORFs of uncertain function. The CDR3 length is 17 residues. Trimming shortened V by 3 bases and J by 0 bases, and 15 bases separated the two germline ends. The chain's CDR3 is CASSHSHVESSGNTIYF. CDR3 nucleotide sequence: TGCGCCAGCAGTCATTCCCACGTGGAGAGCTCTGGAAACACCATATATTTT.

This clonotype came up a few times. The rearrangement joins TRBV7-8 to TRBJ1-2; no firm D call. CDR3 size: 14 residues. Germline CDR1 and CDR2: SGHVS and FQNEAQ. With 0 bases removed from V and 8 bases from J, the gap between germline ends came to 13 bases. The CDR3 region is CASSLARAPAGYTF. CDR3 bases: TGTGCCAGCAGCTTAGCGCGGGCCCCGGCAGGCTACACCTTC.

The CDR3 DNA reads TGTGCCAGCAGCGTAGGTGACAGGTCAGATACGCAGTATTTT. Translating gives CASSVGDRSDTQYF. The genes are TRBV9 and TRBJ2-3; D possibly corresponds to TRBD1 (6 bases). Trimming took 0 bases from V and 4 from J, leaving 9 bases between them. Germline V CDR1 and CDR2: SGDLS, YYNGEE. This CDR3 spans 14 amino acids.

The CDR3, as DNA: TGTGCCAGCAGTAGGGACTTCCAGCCCCAGCATTTT. This translates into CASSRDFQPQHF. V gene TRBV2 combines with J gene TRBJ1-5; possible D gene TRBD1, 5 bases. Trimming removed 5 bases from V and 7 bases from J, with 9 bases in between. In germline, CDR1 is SNHLY, CDR2 FYNNEI. This CDR3 is 12 amino acids long.

The chain combines TRBV6-1 with TRBJ1-2; D is possibly TRBD1 (5 bases). Germline V gene sequence: CDR1 MNHNS, CDR2 SASEGT. The CDR3 covers 13 residues. Between the trimmed V and J ends, which lost 4 bases and 5 bases, there was a span of 11 bases. This CDR3 reads CASSGQRIYGYTF. CDR3 nucleotide sequence: TGTGCCAGCAGTGGACAGCGGATTTATGGCTACACCTTC.

This clonotype was detected only a few times. The CDR3 loop reads CASSLAGGLGYNEQFF. The DNA for the CDR3 is TGTGCCAGCAGTTTGGCGGGGGGGCTGGGTTACAATGAGCAGTTCTTC. The genes are TRBV6-5 and TRBJ2-1; TRBD2 matches 9 bases. In germline, CDR1 is MNHEY, CDR2 SVGAGI. This CDR3 spans 16 amino acids. Trimming removed 4 bases from V and 4 bases from J; junction bases left unmatched: 8.

This CDR3 reads CASSFDRRLYNEQFF. In DNA, the CDR3 is TGTGCCAGCAGCTTTGACCGCCGGCTGTACAATGAGCAGTTCTTC. This rearrangement joins TRBV5-4 to TRBJ2-1; D not resolved. This CDR3 is built from 15 residues. Trimming pared 2 bases from V and 4 bases from J, leaving 13 bases between. Looked up from germline, CDR1 is SGHNT and CDR2 is YYREEE (reference sequence).

This clonotype was seen ten or more times. The CDR3 loop is CASRGQSRGTNEKLFF. CDR3 in DNA: TGTGCCAGCAGAGGACAGTCCAGGGGGACTAATGAAAAACTGTTTTTT. The V and J genes are TRBV12-3 or TRBV12-4 and TRBJ1-4; 7 bases are shared with TRBD1. V was clipped by 6 bases and J by 2 bases; unmatched bases: 9. CDR3 length: 16 residues.

The sample holds many counts of this clonotype. The rearrangement links TRBV5-4 to TRBJ1-1; TRBD1 might be the D (5 bases). CDR1 is SGHNT, CDR2 YYREEE, per germline (reference sequence). The CDR3 runs 14 residues. V was trimmed by 0 bases and J by 12 bases, leaving 18 bases between them. The CDR3 DNA is TGTGCCAGCAGCTTGGTTGGGACGGAGCTAAAACCTTTCTTT. Amino acid sequence: CASSLVGTELKPFF.

This clonotype was counted at least ten times. The chain is built from TRBV7-6 and TRBJ2-7; either TRBD1 or TRBD2 may supply D (5 bases each). From germline, CDR1 is SGHVS and CDR2 FNYEAQ. This CDR3 is 14 amino acids long. V was trimmed by 5 bases and J by 0 bases, leaving 11 bases between them. CDR3 in amino acids: CASSPGRVSYEQYF. CDR3 sequence (DNA): TGTGCCAGCAGCCCGGGACGGGTCTCCTACGAGCAGTACTTC.

This clonotype was seen ten or more times. The chain is built from TRBV29-1 and TRBJ1-1; 7 bases match TRBD1. Germline assignment: CDR1 SQVTM and CDR2 ANQGSEA. The CDR3 totals 13 residues. Unmatched junction bases numbered 4, after V lost 5 bases and J lost 1 base. This CDR3 is CSVKDRSNTEAFF. The CDR3 DNA reads as TGCAGCGTTAAGGACAGGTCGAACACTGAAGCTTTCTTT.

Many counts were recorded for this clonotype. As DNA, the CDR3 is TGTGCCAGCAGTGGGATAGGAGAGAACACTGAAGCTTTCTTT. Protein: CASSGIGENTEAFF. This chain joins TRBV2 and TRBJ1-1; D call uncertain. There are 14 residues in the CDR3. Germline V gene lookup returns CDR1 SNHLY and CDR2 FYNNEI. Trimming took off 4 bases at V and 1 base at J, with 10 bases between the two ends.

The V and J genes are TRBV30 and TRBJ2-5, with a weak D call TRBD1 (8 bases). Germline CDR1 GTSNPN, CDR2 SVGIG (reference sequence). CDR3 length equals 14 residues. V was cut by 2 bases and J by 5 bases, with 15 bases left in between. CDR3 coding DNA: TGTGCCTGGAGTACCGGACAGGGAGGGGAGACCCAGTACTTC. This gives the protein CAWSTGQGGETQYF.

This clonotype was counted at least ten times. The chain joins TRBV6-5 to TRBJ2-7; D remains ambiguous. Trimming shortened V by 5 bases and J by 0 bases, and 11 bases separated the two germline ends. CDR3 length: 14 amino acids. The germline V gene has CDR1 MNHEY and CDR2 SVGAGI. The CDR3 DNA is TGTGCCAGCAGTAGGCAGCTTGTCTCCTACGAGCAGTACTTC. Translation: CASSRQLVSYEQYF.

This clonotype showed up many times. CDR3: CASSFRGLAGYEQFF. CDR3 DNA: TGCGCCAGCAGCTTCCGAGGACTAGCGGGGTATGAGCAGTTCTTC. The J gene is TRBJ2-1, the V gene TRBV5-1; 12 bases are shared with TRBD2. The CDR3 is made up of 15 amino acids. The ends lost 2 bases at V and 8 bases at J; junction bases unmatched: 5. The V gene's germline CDR1 is SGHRS and CDR2 YFSETQ.

The chain links TRBV4-1 to TRBJ2-2, with a weak D call TRBD2 (6 bases). V was pared by 4 bases and J by 6 bases, with 15 bases between. The germline V gene has CDR1 MGHRA and CDR2 YSYEKL. This CDR3 contains 15 residues. Written as DNA, the CDR3 is TGCGCCAGCAGCCCTTACCCCCTAGCGCCCGGGGAGCTGTTTTTT. It translates to CASSPYPLAPGELFF.

This clonotype showed up just a few times. The rearrangement uses TRBV15 and TRBJ2-5; D might be TRBD1 or TRBD2, each matching 5 bases. Germline CDR1 is LNHNV and CDR2 is YYDKDF (reference sequence). CDR3 length equals 15 residues. The ends were cut back, 1 base at V and 4 bases at J, with 13 bases in the middle. The CDR3 DNA sequence: TGTGCCACCAGCAGAGTCTACCGGGACGGAGAGACCCAGTACTTC. It encodes CATSRVYRDGETQYF. The full variable domain, rest sourced from reference TRBV15 and TRBJ2-5, is DAMVIQNPRYQVTQFGKPVTLSCSQTLNHNVMYWYQQKSSQAPKLLFHYYDKDFNNEADTPDNFQSRRPNTSFCFLDIRSPGLGDTAMYLCATSRVYRDGETQYFGPGTRLLVL.

This clonotype was picked up many times. The chain is built from TRBV7-3 and TRBJ2-3; D possibly uses TRBD1 or TRBD2 (5 bases each). The germline gives CDR1 SGHTA, CDR2 FQGTGA. CDR3 length: 15 amino acids. V was pared by 2 bases and J by 2 bases, with 11 bases between. The CDR3 region has the DNA TGTGCCAGCAGCTTAGAGGCAGGGACCACAGATACGCAGTATTTT. Its protein product is CASSLEAGTTDTQYF. Full variable domain (outside the CDR3, taken from reference TRBV7-3 and TRBJ2-3): GAGVSQTPSNKVTEKGKYVELRCDPISGHTALYWYRQSLGQGPEFLIYFQGTGAADDSGLPNDRFFAVRPEGSVSTLKIQRTERGDSAVYLCASSLEAGTTDTQYFGPGTRLTVL.

V usage is TRBV4-1 and J usage is TRBJ2-2; either TRBD1 or TRBD2 may supply D (5 bases each). The CDR3 runs 17 residues. Trimming took off 3 bases at V and 1 base at J, with 15 bases between the two ends. Looked up from germline, CDR1 is MGHRA and CDR2 is YSYEKL. The CDR3 reads CASSQPRGGQNTGELFF. The CDR3 DNA reads TGCGCCAGCAGCCAGCCCCGGGGCGGGCAGAACACCGGGGAGCTGTTTTTT.